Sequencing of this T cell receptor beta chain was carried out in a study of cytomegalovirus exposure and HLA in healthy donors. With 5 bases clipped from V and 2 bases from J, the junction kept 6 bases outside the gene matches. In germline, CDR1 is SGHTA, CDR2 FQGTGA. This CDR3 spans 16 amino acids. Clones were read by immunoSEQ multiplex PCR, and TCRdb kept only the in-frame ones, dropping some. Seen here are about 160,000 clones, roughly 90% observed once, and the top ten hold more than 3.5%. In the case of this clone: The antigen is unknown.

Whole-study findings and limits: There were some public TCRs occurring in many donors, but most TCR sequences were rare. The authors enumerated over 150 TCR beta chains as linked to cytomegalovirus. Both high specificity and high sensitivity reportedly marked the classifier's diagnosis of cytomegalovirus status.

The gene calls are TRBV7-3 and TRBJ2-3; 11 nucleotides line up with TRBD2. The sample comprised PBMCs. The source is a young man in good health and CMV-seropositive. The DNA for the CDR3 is TGTGCCAGCAGCCCAAAACTAGCGGGGGCCACAGATACGCAGTATTTT. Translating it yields CASSPKLAGATDTQYF.